Given below is one T cell receptor beta chain in context. These data belong to a study of long-term antiretroviral therapy in people with HIV. Sequencing relied on immunoSEQ assay v3.0, run at survey level. Repertoires were generated with immunoSEQ multiplex PCR, while TCRdb's copy carries only in-frame clones and drops some. The sample consists of 20,000 to 25,000 clones, approximately 88% of them appearing once. V trimming: 1 base; J trimming: 9 bases; junction bases outside the gene matches: 6. The CDR3 runs to 15 residues. Germline V lookup: CDR1 SEHNR, CDR2 FQNEAQ (reference sequence). The sequence came from a woman aged 40-49 years with HIV. V gene TRBV7-9 combines with J gene TRBJ2-7; 13 bases fit TRBD2. Sequencing used unsorted PBMCs, obtained 1.2 years after starting antiretroviral therapy. The CDR3 region is CASSLGTSGRTRQYF. The CDR3 DNA is TGTGCCAGCAGCTTAGGGACTAGCGGGAGAACGAGGCAGTACTTC.